This TCR beta chain was captured by sequencing in a study of cytomegalovirus exposure and HLA in healthy donors. Sequencing used immunoSEQ multiplex PCR; TCRdb keeps in-frame clones, though not all of them. The data show roughly 170,000 clones, roughly 80% seen once. V was pared by 5 bases and J by 1 base, with 14 bases between. The germline CDR1 and CDR2 sequences are SGHRS and YFSETQ. This CDR3 is built from 15 residues. The specimen was PBMCs. The receptor's source is a woman between 18 and 30 years old in good health and CMV-seropositive. V usage is TRBV5-1 and J usage is TRBJ2-3; D uncertain. The CDR3 DNA is TGCGCCAGCAGACCCGGTCCCATCCGCACAGATACGCAGTATTTT. Amino acid sequence: CASRPGPIRTDTQYF.